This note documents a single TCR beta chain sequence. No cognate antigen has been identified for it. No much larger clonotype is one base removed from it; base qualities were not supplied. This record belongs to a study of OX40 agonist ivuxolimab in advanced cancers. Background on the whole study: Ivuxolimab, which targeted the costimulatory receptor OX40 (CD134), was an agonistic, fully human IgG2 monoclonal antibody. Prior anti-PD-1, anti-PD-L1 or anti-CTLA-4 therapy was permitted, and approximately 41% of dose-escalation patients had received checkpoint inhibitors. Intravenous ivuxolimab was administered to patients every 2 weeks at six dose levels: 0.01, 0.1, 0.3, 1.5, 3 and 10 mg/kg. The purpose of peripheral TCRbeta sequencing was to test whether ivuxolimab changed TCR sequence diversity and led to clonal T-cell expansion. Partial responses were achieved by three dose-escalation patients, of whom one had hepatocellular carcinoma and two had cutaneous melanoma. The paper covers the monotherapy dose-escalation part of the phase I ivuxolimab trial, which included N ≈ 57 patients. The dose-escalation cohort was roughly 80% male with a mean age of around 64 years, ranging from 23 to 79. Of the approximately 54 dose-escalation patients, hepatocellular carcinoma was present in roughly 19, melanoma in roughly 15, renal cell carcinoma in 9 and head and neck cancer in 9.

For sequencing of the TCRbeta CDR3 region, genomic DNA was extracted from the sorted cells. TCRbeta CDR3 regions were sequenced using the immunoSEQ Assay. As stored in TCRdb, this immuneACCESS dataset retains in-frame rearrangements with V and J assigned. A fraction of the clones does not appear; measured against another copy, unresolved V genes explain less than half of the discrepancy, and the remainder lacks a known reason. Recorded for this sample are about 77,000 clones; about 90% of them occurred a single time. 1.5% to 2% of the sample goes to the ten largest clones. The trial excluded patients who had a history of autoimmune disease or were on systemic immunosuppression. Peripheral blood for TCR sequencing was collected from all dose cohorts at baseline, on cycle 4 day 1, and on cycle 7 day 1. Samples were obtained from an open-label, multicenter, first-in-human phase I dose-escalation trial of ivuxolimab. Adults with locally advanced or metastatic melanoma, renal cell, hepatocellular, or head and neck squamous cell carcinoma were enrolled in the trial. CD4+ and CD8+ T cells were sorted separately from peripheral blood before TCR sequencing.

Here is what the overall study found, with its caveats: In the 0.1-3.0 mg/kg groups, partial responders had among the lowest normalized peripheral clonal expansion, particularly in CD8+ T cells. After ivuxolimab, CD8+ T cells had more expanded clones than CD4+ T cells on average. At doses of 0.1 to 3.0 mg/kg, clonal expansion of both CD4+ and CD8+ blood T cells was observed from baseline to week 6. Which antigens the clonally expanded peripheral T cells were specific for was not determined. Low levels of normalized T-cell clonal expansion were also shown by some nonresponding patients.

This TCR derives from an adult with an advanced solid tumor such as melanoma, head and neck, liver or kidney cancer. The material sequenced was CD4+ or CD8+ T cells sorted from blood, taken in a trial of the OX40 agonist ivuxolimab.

The DNA reads as follows: TGCGCCAGCAGCTTGGGGCTGGGCGGGACATTTCAGTACTTC. It is translated as CASSLGLGGTFQYF. The rearrangement joined TRBV5-1 to TRBJ2-4; the D region is possibly TRBD1 or TRBD2, each matching across 6 bases. CDR1 and CDR2 were assigned from the germline V gene as SGHRS and YFSETQ. V lost 0 bases and J lost 11 bases; the stretch between them is 15 bases long. The CDR3 measures 14 amino acids from cysteine to phenylalanine. The DNA shown is the 42-base CDR3, in frame from base 1.